The source of this TCR beta chain is a study of blood T cell repertoires in COVID-19 (TCRdb year 2020). About the full investigation: Samples from collaborators originated in the United States, Italy and Spain and spanned both the acute and convalescent phases of COVID-19. Where available, HLA class I and class II types were obtained from metadata supplied by the sample provider rather than from assay-based typing. Subjects who had been exposed to COVID-19, were actively infected with it, or had recovered from it provided the deeply sampled blood TCRbeta repertoires that made up the dataset. A freely available public database, intended as a resource for researchers studying the immune response to SARS-CoV-2, is where the repertoires were released. The material from the prospective study consisted of cDNA or gDNA derived from T cells, B-cell-depleted T cells, or PBMCs. Samples were obtained from the ongoing ImmuneRACE study (first 160 participants) and from about 1,300 subjects provided by 6 global collaborators. A de-identified subject ID, COVID-19 status, age in years and sex were almost always included in the sample metadata. Overall study outcomes, separate from this receptor: How much clinical and demographic metadata was included differed by source and by participant, and the metadata was provided uncurated.

For this clone: Its antigen specificity is not known. No base-level quality is on record; no much larger clone is a single base apart.

The collaborating institutions used their own protocols to collect whole blood in K2EDTA tubes. For TCRbeta analysis, collaborators shipped samples as frozen whole blood, isolated PBMCs, or DNA extracted from either of those sample types. The immunoSEQ Assay, a bias-controlled multiplex PCR, was used to amplify TCRbeta CDR3 regions from genomic DNA. In the original analysis: The number of nucleated cells in each sample was estimated from the amplification of reference gene primers within the assay. To quantify the absolute abundance of each unique TCRbeta CDR3 rearrangement, sequence reads were collapsed and filtered. For each sample, productive Simpson clonality was calculated as the square root of Simpson's diversity index over productive rearrangements. The table comes from immuneACCESS by way of TCRdb, which keeps in-frame sequences with V and J called. Part of the clones is missing from these tables; in studies checked, under half for an unresolved V gene and the rest for unknown reasons. The DNA gave D and trimming, while V, J and clone size come from that table. The sample data list 150,000 to 200,000 clones, and around 81% of these were observed just once. The ten largest account for approximately 2.4% of the sample.

The CDR3 starts with the cysteine, ends with the phenylalanine, and has 14 residues. Solely the CDR3 DNA is kept, with 42 bases framed from the first base. Deletion took 3 bases off V and 6 bases off J, with a span of 11 bases between the germline ends. The germline V gene sets CDR1 to SGHNT and CDR2 to YENEEA. The TCR sequence derives from a human donor with acute or convalescent COVID-19. The donor label of this sample is uncertain. This chain joins TRBV11-3 to TRBJ2-2; the D gene is perhaps TRBD1, from 5 matching bases. The specimen was peripheral blood. The CDR3 corresponds to CASSLDTQSGELFF. The sequenced DNA: TGTGCCAGCAGCTTGGACACCCAGTCCGGGGAGCTGTTTTTT.